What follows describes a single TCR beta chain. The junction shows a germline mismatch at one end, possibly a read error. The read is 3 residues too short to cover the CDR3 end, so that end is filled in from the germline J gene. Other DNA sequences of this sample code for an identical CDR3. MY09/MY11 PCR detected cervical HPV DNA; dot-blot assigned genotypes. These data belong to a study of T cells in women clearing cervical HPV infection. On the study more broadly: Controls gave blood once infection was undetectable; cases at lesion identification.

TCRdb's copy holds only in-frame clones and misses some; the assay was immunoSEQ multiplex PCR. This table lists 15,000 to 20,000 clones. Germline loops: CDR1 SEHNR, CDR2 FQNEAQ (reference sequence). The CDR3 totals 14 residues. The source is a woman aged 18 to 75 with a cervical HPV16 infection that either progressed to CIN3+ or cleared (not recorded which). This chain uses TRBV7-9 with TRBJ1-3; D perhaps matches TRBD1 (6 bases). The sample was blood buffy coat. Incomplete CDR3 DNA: TGTGCCAGCAGCTTACCGGCCAGGGGAAACACG. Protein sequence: CASSLPARGNT. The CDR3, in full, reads CASSLPARGNTIYF.